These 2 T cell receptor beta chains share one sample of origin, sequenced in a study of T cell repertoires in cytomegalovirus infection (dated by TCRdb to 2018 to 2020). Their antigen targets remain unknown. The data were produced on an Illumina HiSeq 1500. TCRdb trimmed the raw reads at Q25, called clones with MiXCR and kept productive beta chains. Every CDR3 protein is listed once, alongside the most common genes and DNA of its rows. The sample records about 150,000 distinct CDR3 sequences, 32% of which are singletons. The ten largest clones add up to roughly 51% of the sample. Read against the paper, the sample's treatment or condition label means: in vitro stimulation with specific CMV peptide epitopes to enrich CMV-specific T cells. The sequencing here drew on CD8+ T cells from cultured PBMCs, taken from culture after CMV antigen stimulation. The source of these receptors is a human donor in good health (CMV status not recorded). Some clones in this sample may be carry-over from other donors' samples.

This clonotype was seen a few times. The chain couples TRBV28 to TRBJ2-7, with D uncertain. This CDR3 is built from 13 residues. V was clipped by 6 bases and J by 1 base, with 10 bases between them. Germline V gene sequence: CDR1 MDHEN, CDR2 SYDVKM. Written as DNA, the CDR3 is TGTGCCAGCAGCCGCGACGGTTCCTACGAGCAGTACTTC. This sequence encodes CASSRDGSYEQYF.

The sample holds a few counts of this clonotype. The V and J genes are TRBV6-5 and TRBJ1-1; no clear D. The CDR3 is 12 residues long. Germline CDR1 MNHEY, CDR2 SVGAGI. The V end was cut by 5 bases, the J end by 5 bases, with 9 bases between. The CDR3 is CASSPHGTEAFF. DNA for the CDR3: TGTGCCAGCAGTCCACATGGAACTGAAGCTTTCTTT.